This T cell receptor (beta chain) came from a study of CD8 T cells in Susac syndrome. Random-hexamer reverse transcription was applied to roughly 0.5 to 1 ug RNA. MiXCR, run by TCRdb on the immunoSEQ multiplex PCR reads, gives a single entry per CDR3 protein. Of 240,000 or so distinct CDR3 sequences in the sample, almost 97% were seen once. The CDR3 is 15 amino acids. V lost 2 bases to trimming and J lost 5 bases; unmatched junction nucleotides: 4. Germline V lookup: CDR1 KGHSY, CDR2 FQNENV. Material for sequencing was CD4+ T cells from PBMCs. The genes are TRBV16 and TRBJ2-4; TRBD1 aligns across 9 bases. The origin of this receptor is a human donor with Susac syndrome. The CDR3 nucleotides are TGTGCCAGCAGCCAAAGCCGACAGGGGGAAAACATTCAGTACTTC. Protein: CASSQSRQGENIQYF. Variable domain in full (rest from reference TRBV16 and TRBJ2-4): GEEVAQTPKHLVRGEGQKAKLYCAPIKGHSYVFWYQQVLKNEFKFLISFQNENVFDETGMPKERFSAKCLPNSPCSLEIQATKLEDSAVYFCASSQSRQGENIQYFGAGTRLSVL.